A single sample gave rise to the 29 T cell receptor beta chains below, sequenced in a study of cytomegalovirus exposure and HLA in healthy donors. Primers included in the PCR were 60 Vbeta and 13 Jbeta primers. The data were produced by immunoSEQ multiplex PCR, yet TCRdb's version contains in-frame clones alone and is incomplete. Of tens of thousands of clones in the sample, approximately 60% are singletons; the top ten hold 20% to 25%. Sequencing used PBMCs. The receptors originated from a woman aged 50 to 60 in good health and CMV-seropositive.

This clone was found a few times. The chain uses TRBV5-1 and TRBJ1-5; TRBD1 agrees at 7 bases. Trimming took 6 bases from V and 4 from J; bases not matched to a gene: 10. The CDR3 sequence is 15 residues long. The germline CDR1 and CDR2 sequences are SGHRS and YFSETQ. The CDR3 loop is CASTHDREENQPQHF. CDR3 DNA: TGCGCCAGCACCCATGACAGGGAGGAAAATCAGCCCCAGCATTTT.

Comment on this clone: Its ends do not fully match the called genes, so a read error is possible. Other DNA sequences in this sample translate to the same CDR3. V gene TRBV9 combines with J gene TRBJ2-7, with no clear D. Germline V gene sequence: CDR1 SGDLS, CDR2 YYNGEE. CDR3 length: 14 residues. The CDR3 sequence is CASSETAATYEQYF. CDR3 DNA sequence: TGTGCCAGCAGCGAGACGGCAGCGACCTACGAGCAATACTTC. The full variable domain, its missing parts supplied by reference TRBV9 and TRBJ2-7, is DSGVTQTPKHLITATGQRVTLRCSPRSGDLSVYWYQQSLDQGLQFLIQYYNGEERAKGNILERFSAQQFPDLHSELNLSSLELGDSALYFCASSETAATYEQYFGPGTRLTVT.

A few counts support this clone. The chain combines TRBV6-5 with TRBJ2-3; D uncertain. The CDR3 is made up of 13 amino acids. CDR1 and CDR2 (germline): MNHEY, SVGAGI. V was pared by 5 bases and J by 3 bases, with 9 bases between. CDR3 amino acids: CASSPQTTDTQYF. Written as DNA, the CDR3 is TGTGCCAGCAGTCCCCAGACTACAGATACGCAGTATTTT.

The rearrangement joins TRBV28 to TRBJ2-5; the match to TRBD1 covers 7 bases. The CDR3 contains 15 residues. The germline CDR1 and CDR2 sequences are MDHEN and SYDVKM. The J segment lost 3 bases and the V segment lost 6 bases, leaving 10 bases of the junction unmatched. The CDR3 nucleotides are TGTGCCAGCAGCATAAGGACAGGCCGAGAAGAGACCCAGTACTTC. Translating gives CASSIRTGREETQYF.

V and J are TRBV5-1 and TRBJ1-1; the D is unclear. CDR1 is SGHRS, CDR2 YFSETQ, per germline. Trimming took off 6 bases at V and 6 bases at J, with 9 bases between the two ends. The CDR3 runs to 11 residues. The CDR3 loop is CASTGTAEAFF. In nucleotides, the CDR3 is TGCGCCAGCACCGGTACCGCTGAAGCTTTCTTT.

This clone has only a few counts. The V and J genes are TRBV9 and TRBJ1-1, with 9 nucleotides matching TRBD1. This CDR3 spans 15 amino acids. Germline V gene data show CDR1 as SGDLS and CDR2 as YYNGEE. V gave up 0 bases and J gave up 6 bases; unmatched junction bases: 6. CDR3 bases: TGTGCCAGCAGCGTAGGGGCACAGGGGGCGTCTGAAGCTTTCTTT. Translation gives CASSVGAQGASEAFF.

This chain uses TRBV27 with TRBJ2-4; 11 nucleotides agree with TRBD1. Trimming at V came to 5 bases and at J to 3 bases, leaving 6 bases not matched to a gene. This CDR3 is 16 amino acids long. Germline CDR1 and CDR2: MNHEY and SMNVEV (reference sequence). CDR3 DNA sequence: TGTGCCAGCAGTCTCACGGGACAGGGGGTCAAAAACATTCAGTACTTC. This encodes CASSLTGQGVKNIQYF.

This chain connects TRBV30 to TRBJ1-3; no clear D. The germline CDR1 and CDR2 sequences are GTSNPN and SVGIG (reference sequence). The CDR3 is 14 amino acids. The V end lost 5 bases, the J end lost 0 bases, and 11 bases lay between the germline ends. The CDR3 protein is CAWGDGYSGNTIYF. CDR3 sequence (DNA): TGTGCCTGGGGAGACGGATACTCTGGAAACACCATATATTTT.

The chain carries TRBV5-1 and TRBJ2-3, with D tentatively TRBD1 (5 bases). There are 14 residues in the CDR3. Germline V gene data show CDR1 as SGHRS and CDR2 as YFSETQ. Deletions cut 2 bases from V and 4 bases from J, with 11 bases between. CDR3 protein: CASSFIQGSDTQYF. CDR3 sequence (DNA): TGCGCCAGCAGCTTCATCCAGGGATCAGATACGCAGTATTTT.

This clone was counted between two and nine times. This chain uses TRBV2 with TRBJ2-3; 10 bases are shared with TRBD2. The V gene's germline CDR1 is SNHLY and CDR2 FYNNEI. V trimming: 6 bases; J trimming: 3 bases; junction bases outside the gene matches: 9. The CDR3 runs 16 residues. CDR3 region: CASRVKAGGRTDTQYF. The CDR3 nucleotides read TGTGCCAGCAGGGTTAAAGCGGGGGGGCGGACAGATACGCAGTATTTT.

The V call is TRBV9, the J call TRBJ2-7; 13 bases fit TRBD2. The CDR3 loop spans 14 amino acids. Germline V gene sequence: CDR1 SGDLS, CDR2 YYNGEE. Losses at the gene ends were 3 bases for V and 3 bases for J; bases not matched to a gene: 0. This CDR3 reads CASSGTSGGYEQYF. The CDR3, as DNA: TGTGCCAGCAGCGGGACTAGCGGGGGCTACGAGCAGTACTTC.

The chain has TRBV6-5 and TRBJ1-1; 9 positions match TRBD1. Germline CDR1 is MNHEY and CDR2 is SVGAGI. This CDR3 contains 15 residues. V lost 6 bases and J lost 1; bases outside the gene matches: 6. The DNA for the CDR3 is TGTGCCAGCAGACGGACAGGGGCTACGAACACTGAAGCTTTCTTT. As protein: CASRRTGATNTEAFF.

This rearrangement joins TRBV4-3 to TRBJ1-2, with 7 bases lining up with TRBD1. The CDR3 contains 18 residues. After removal of 4 bases from V and 7 bases from J, the junction contained 21 bases not matched to a gene. Germline V gene sequence: CDR1 LGHNA, CDR2 YSLEER. The CDR3 coding sequence is TGCGCCAGCAGCCCCGATCTCCAGGGGGACGCAAGTTTCACTGGCTACACCTTC. This encodes CASSPDLQGDASFTGYTF.

CDR3 sequence reads: CASSPGQGGRNEKLFF. The CDR3 region has the DNA TGCGCCAGCAGCCCGGGACAGGGGGGACGGAATGAAAAACTGTTTTTT. This sequence joins TRBV5-1 and TRBJ1-4, with 11 bases lining up with TRBD1. The V segment lost 4 bases and the J segment 5 bases; nucleotides outside the gene matches: 7. The CDR3 totals 16 residues. From germline, CDR1 is SGHRS and CDR2 YFSETQ.

V and J are TRBV5-1 and TRBJ2-3; TRBD2 aligns across 8 bases. Germline CDR1 and CDR2: SGHRS and YFSETQ. The CDR3 runs to 15 residues. The trim removed 1 base at V and 4 bases at J, leaving 5 bases unmatched. CDR3 loop: CASSLPRGESDTQYF. Here the CDR3 DNA reads TGCGCCAGCAGCTTGCCGCGGGGGGAGTCAGATACGCAGTATTTT.

The CDR3 nucleotides read TGTGCCAGCAGCACTCCTCGGACAGGGGGTGAGACGAACACTGAAGCTTTCTTT. Translating it yields CASSTPRTGGETNTEAFF. The gene calls are TRBV28 and TRBJ1-1, with TRBD1 identical over 10 bases. The CDR3 runs to 18 residues. In germline, CDR1 is MDHEN, CDR2 SYDVKM. V trimming: 6 bases; J trimming: 1 base; junction bases outside the gene matches: 14.

This clone has more than one count but fewer than ten. This chain links TRBV28 with TRBJ1-4; D may be TRBD1 (6 bases). Trimming removed 2 bases from V and 7 bases from J, with 17 bases in between. The CDR3 totals 16 residues. CDR1 MDHEN and CDR2 SYDVKM come from the germline V gene. Here the CDR3 reads CASSLESGADAEKLFF. In nucleotides, the CDR3 is TGTGCCAGCAGTTTAGAGTCAGGGGCAGATGCTGAAAAACTGTTTTTT. The whole variable domain, remainder taken from reference TRBV28 and TRBJ1-4, is DVKVTQSSRYLVKRTGEKVFLECVQDMDHENMFWYRQDPGLGLRLIYFSYDVKMKEKGDIPEGYSVSREKKERFSLILESASTNQTSMYLCASSLESGADAEKLFFGSGTQLSVL.

The chain carries TRBV6-5 and TRBJ1-1, with 7 bases matching TRBD1. Looked up from germline, CDR1 is MNHEY and CDR2 is SVGAGI. V shed 4 bases, J shed 1 base, and the junction held 6 bases outside the gene matches. CDR3 size: 15 residues. CDR3 in amino acids: CASSFTGDGNTEAFF. The CDR3 DNA is TGTGCCAGCAGTTTTACAGGGGACGGGAACACTGAAGCTTTCTTT.

V is TRBV2 and J is TRBJ2-2; 7 nucleotides agree with TRBD1. The CDR3 is made up of 13 amino acids. Germline-derived CDR1 and CDR2 are SNHLY and FYNNEI. V shed 10 bases and J 4 bases; nucleotides not matched to a gene: 6. CDR3 bases: TGTGCCATAAGACAGGGTGGCACCGGGGAGCTGTTTTTT. Translating it yields CAIRQGGTGELFF.

V usage is TRBV6-1 and J usage is TRBJ1-1, with D perhaps TRBD1 (6 bases). Germline values: CDR1 MNHNS, CDR2 SASEGT. The V and J ends lost 5 bases and 0 bases respectively, with 13 bases between them. The CDR3 has 15 amino acids. CDR3 sequence reads: CASSQRTDMNTEAFF. The DNA for the CDR3 is TGTGCCAGCAGTCAACGGACAGACATGAACACTGAAGCTTTCTTT.

This chain uses TRBV10-2 with TRBJ2-5, with 13 bases lining up with TRBD2. The CDR3 extends over 16 amino acids. Germline CDR1 and CDR2: WSHSY and SAAADI. V lost 4 bases, J lost 5 bases, and 7 bases stayed unmatched. The CDR3 DNA is TGCGCCAGCAGTGGGGGTAGACTAGCGGGGGGTGAGACCCAGTACTTC. Protein product: CASSGGRLAGGETQYF.

Note on this clone: Other nucleotide sequences in the sample specify the same CDR3. The chain combines TRBV5-1 with TRBJ2-5, with 7 positions matching TRBD2. Losses at the gene ends were 2 bases for V and 1 base for J; bases not matched to a gene: 2. The CDR3 runs to 14 residues. Germline V gives CDR1 SGHRS, CDR2 YFSETQ. In nucleotides, the CDR3 is TGCGCCAGCAGCTTCTCGGGGGGCCAAGAGACCCAGTACTTC. Amino acids: CASSFSGGQETQYF.

This sequence joins TRBV30 and TRBJ1-6; D is undetermined. The CDR3 is made up of 15 amino acids. Trimming took off 0 bases at V and 5 bases at J, with 11 bases between the two ends. Germline assignment: CDR1 GTSNPN and CDR2 SVGIG (reference sequence). The CDR3 region has the DNA TGTGCCTGGAGTGTACCCCTAGGCAATAATTCACCCCTCCACTTT. Residues: CAWSVPLGNNSPLHF.

This sequence joins TRBV30 and TRBJ2-6; 14 bases are a match to TRBD2. CDR1 and CDR2 (germline): GTSNPN, SVGIG (reference sequence). The CDR3 covers 20 residues. V lost 0 bases, J lost 1 base, and 8 bases stayed unmatched. In DNA form, the CDR3 reads TGTGCCTGGAGTGTACGCCGACTAGCGGGGGGGCCTTCTGGGGCCAACGTCCTGACTTTC. Translated: CAWSVRRLAGGPSGANVLTF.

This clone was detected a few times. This chain uses TRBV28 with TRBJ1-1; unclear D gene. CDR1 and CDR2 (germline): MDHEN, SYDVKM. The CDR3 runs 15 residues. V was clipped by 3 bases and J by 2 bases, with 13 bases between them. The CDR3 sequence is CASSLAGSINTEAFF. DNA for the CDR3: TGTGCCAGCAGTTTGGCAGGTTCCATAAACACTGAAGCTTTCTTT.

The gene calls are TRBV30 and TRBJ1-5, with D uncertain. The germline gives CDR1 GTSNPN, CDR2 SVGIG (reference sequence). Trimming removed 1 base from V and 0 bases from J, with 7 bases in between. This CDR3 comprises 14 residues. The CDR3, as DNA: TGTGCCTGGAGTGGAGAAAATAGCAATCAGCCCCAGCATTTT. Protein product: CAWSGENSNQPQHF.

J is TRBJ1-2 and V is TRBV6-6; unclear D gene. The CDR3 spans 15 residues. The V end lost 5 bases, the J end lost 3 bases, and 16 bases lay between the germline ends. From germline, CDR1 is MNHNY and CDR2 SVGAGI (reference sequence). CDR3 nucleotides: TGTGCCAGCAGTCAAGCAGGTTCGCCGGACTATGGCTACACCTTC. Translation: CASSQAGSPDYGYTF.

V and J are TRBV15 and TRBJ1-4, with a possible D match to TRBD1 (5 bases). This CDR3 is built from 15 residues. In germline, CDR1 is LNHNV, CDR2 YYDKDF (reference sequence). The germline V and J ends were trimmed by 1 base and 3 bases, with 9 bases remaining between them. The DNA for the CDR3 is TGTGCCACCAGCAGAGCGACAGATCCTAATGAAAAACTGTTTTTT. This encodes CATSRATDPNEKLFF.

Concerning this clone: Germline is not matched at one junction end, which may reflect a read error. Other DNA sequences within the sample encode an identical CDR3. The chain uses TRBV9 and TRBJ1-6; 7 nucleotides line up with TRBD1. Germline CDR1 SGDLS, CDR2 YYNGEE. The CDR3 is 14 amino acids. Written as DNA, the CDR3 is TGTGCCAGCAGCGTCGACAGGGCTAATTCACCTCTCCACTTT. It codes for CASSVDRANSPLHF.